This is a list of T cell receptor beta chains from one sample in a study of yellow fever vaccine responses in identical twins. TCRdb independently ran MiXCR on the RT-PCR reads; one entry per CDR3 protein. The table records tens of thousands of distinct CDR3 sequences, 60% to 85% of them present only once. The source material was T cells from blood (PBMCs), unsorted or a sorted subset (not recorded which), sampled before or after yellow fever vaccination (not recorded which). These TCRs come from a woman under 30 who received the yellow fever vaccine. The CDR3 runs from the conserved cysteine through the conserved F or W. The D gene is left open where the match is weak. Size is omitted from some rows. Given values are once, few, many or a class for expanded clones.

length | size | J | D | V | CDR3 | DNA
15 | - | TRBJ2-1 | TRBD2 | TRBV18 | CASSPSGGAGNEQFF | TGTGCCAGCTCACCAAGCGGGGGGGCCGGGAATGAGCAGTTCTTC
14 | - | TRBJ2-5 | - | TRBV7-9 | CASSLRRGAETQYF | TGTGCCAGCAGCCTCCGTAGGGGGGCAGAGACCCAGTACTTC
12 | - | TRBJ2-2 | - | TRBV11-1 | CASSSLSGELFF | TGTGCCAGCAGCAGTCTCTCCGGGGAGCTGTTTTTT
15 | few | TRBJ1-1 | TRBD1 | TRBV13 | CASSSTGTVNTEAFF | TGTGCCAGCAGCTCGACCGGGACAGTGAACACTGAAGCTTTCTTT
12 | - | TRBJ2-3 | - | TRBV12-3/TRBV12-4 | CASSFGPPEQYF | TGTGCCAGCAGTTTCGGACCCCCCGAACAGTATTTT
14 | - | TRBJ2-7 | - | TRBV5-6 | CASSSSDRPYEQYF | TGTGCCAGCAGCTCCTCGGACCGGCCCTACGAGCAGTACTTC
17 | - | TRBJ2-3 | - | TRBV21-1 | CASSNSGTEISTDTQYF | TGTGCCAGCAGCAACTCCGGGACAGAGATTTCCACAGATACGCAGTATTTT
14 | once | TRBJ2-3 | TRBD2 | TRBV12-3/TRBV12-4 | CASSFPLATDTQYF | TGTGCCAGCAGTTTCCCACTAGCGACAGATACGCAGTATTTT
16 | - | TRBJ2-3 | TRBD1 | TRBV28 | CASTITGGRGTDTQYF | TGTGCCAGCACCATAACAGGGGGCAGGGGCACAGATACGCAGTATTTT
17 | - | TRBJ2-5 | TRBD1 | TRBV6-1 | CASSPTRDRRLQETQYF | TGTGCCAGCAGTCCGACCCGGGACAGGAGACTGCAAGAGACCCAGTACTTC
14 | - | TRBJ2-3 | - | TRBV28 | CASRLRTSTDTQYF | TGTGCCAGCAGGTTGAGGACCAGCACAGATACGCAGTATTTT
17 | - | TRBJ2-2 | TRBD2 | TRBV10-1 | CASSGTSGGQNTGELFF | TGCGCCAGCAGCGGGACTAGCGGGGGTCAGAACACCGGGGAGCTGTTTTTT
14 | - | TRBJ2-3 | TRBD2 | TRBV29-1 | CSVESGGFTDTQYF | TGCAGCGTTGAATCGGGAGGGTTCACAGATACGCAGTATTTT
12 | - | TRBJ2-6 | - | TRBV10-3 | CATDSGANVLTF | TGTGCCACCGACTCTGGGGCCAACGTCCTGACCTTC
15 | - | TRBJ2-7 | - | TRBV4-2 | CASSQDSGHPIEQYF | TGTGCCAGCAGCCAAGATTCAGGCCACCCTATCGAGCAGTACTTC
14 | - | TRBJ2-7 | - | TRBV9 | CARSPVGVGYEQYF | TGTGCCAGAAGCCCCGTAGGGGTCGGTTACGAGCAGTACTTC
16 | - | TRBJ1-3 | TRBD1 | TRBV11-3 | CASSSRRGQVANTIYF | TGTGCCAGCAGCTCCCGCAGGGGACAGGTCGCAAACACCATATATTTT
15 | few | TRBJ1-5 | TRBD1 | TRBV6-1 | CASSLGQGYNQPQHF | TGTGCCAGCAGCCTTGGACAGGGTTATAATCAGCCCCAGCATTTT
14 | - | TRBJ2-5 | - | TRBV9 | CASSSLDNQETQYF | TGTGCCAGCAGCAGTTTGGACAACCAAGAGACCCAGTACTTC
15 | - | TRBJ1-6 | TRBD1 | TRBV12-3/TRBV12-4 | CASSRLTGYNSPLHF | TGTGCCAGCAGTCGATTGACAGGGTATAATTCACCCCTCCACTTT
14 | - | TRBJ2-5 | - | TRBV28 | CASSTTEVQETQYF | TGTGCCAGCAGTACGACTGAGGTTCAAGAGACCCAGTACTTC
18 | - | TRBJ2-5 | TRBD2 | TRBV5-1 | CASSLRLAGGGSVETQYF | TGCGCCAGCAGCTTGCGGCTAGCGGGAGGCGGGAGTGTTGAGACCCAGTACTTC
13 | - | TRBJ2-1 | TRBD1 | TRBV20-1 | CSDMGQGYNEQFF | TGCAGTGATATGGGACAGGGGTACAATGAGCAGTTCTTC
13 | - | TRBJ1-2 | - | TRBV10-1 | CASSMTPNYGYTF | TGCGCCAGCAGCATGACACCGAACTATGGCTACACCTTC
17 | - | TRBJ2-5 | TRBD2 | TRBV14 | CASSRTLSGRVKETQYF | TGTGCCAGCAGCCGTACCCTTAGCGGGAGAGTTAAGGAGACCCAGTACTTC
17 | few | TRBJ2-3 | - | TRBV23-1 | CASSQYRRTTSTDTQYF | TGCGCCAGCAGTCAATATAGAAGGACTACTAGCACAGATACGCAGTATTTT
15 | few | TRBJ1-1 | TRBD1 | TRBV10-1 | CASSESTGEGTEAFF | TGCGCCAGCAGTGAGTCGACAGGGGAGGGCACTGAAGCTTTCTTT
15 | - | TRBJ2-1 | TRBD2 | TRBV20-1 | CSASGGADSYNEQFF | TGCAGTGCTAGCGGGGGGGCTGATTCCTACAATGAGCAGTTCTTC
12 | - | TRBJ2-7 | - | TRBV2 | CASSDNSYEQYF | TGTGCCAGCAGTGACAACTCCTACGAGCAGTACTTC
16 | - | TRBJ1-6 | TRBD1 | TRBV11-1 | CASSFGYRGRSSPLHF | TGTGCCAGCAGCTTTGGGTACAGGGGGCGGAGTTCACCCCTCCACTTT
13 | - | TRBJ2-1 | - | TRBV5-5 | CASSLRVENEQFF | TGTGCCAGCAGCTTAAGGGTGGAGAATGAGCAGTTCTTC
11 | - | TRBJ1-2 | - | TRBV20-1 | CSARTRYGYTF | TGCAGTGCTAGAACCCGCTATGGCTACACCTTC
15 | - | TRBJ2-7 | - | TRBV14 | CASSQFSGLLYEQYF | TGTGCCAGCAGCCAATTCTCGGGACTTCTTTACGAGCAGTACTTC
13 | few | TRBJ1-1 | TRBD1 | TRBV10-3 | CAIRGQQNTEAFF | TGTGCCATCAGGGGACAGCAGAACACTGAAGCTTTCTTT
16 | - | TRBJ2-5 | TRBD2 | TRBV20-1 | CSARETSGWNQETQYF | TGCAGTGCTAGGGAGACTAGCGGGTGGAACCAAGAGACCCAGTACTTC
15 | - | TRBJ1-3 | - | TRBV4-2 | CASSQGWTSGNTIYF | TGTGCCAGCAGCCAAGGCTGGACCTCTGGAAACACCATATATTTT
15 | - | TRBJ1-2 | TRBD1 | TRBV29-1 | CSASSGTGMSYGYTF | TGCAGCGCCTCAAGCGGGACAGGGATGTCTTATGGCTACACCTTC
17 | - | TRBJ2-3 | - | TRBV11-1 | CASSPKSFLESTDTQYF | TGTGCCAGCAGCCCAAAATCTTTTTTGGAGAGCACAGATACGCAGTATTTT
13 | - | TRBJ2-7 | - | TRBV11-1 | CASSRDNSYEQYF | TGTGCCAGCAGCCGGGACAACTCCTACGAGCAGTACTTC
15 | - | TRBJ1-1 | TRBD1 | TRBV18 | CASSPQGAGNTEAFF | TGTGCCAGCTCACCACAGGGGGCAGGGAACACTGAAGCTTTCTTT
16 | - | TRBJ1-3 | - | TRBV11-1 | CASIGPKVAAGNTIYF | TGTGCCAGCATCGGTCCAAAGGTGGCCGCTGGAAACACCATATATTTT
14 | - | TRBJ1-3 | - | TRBV12-3/TRBV12-4 | CASSFLSSGNTIYF | TGTGCCAGCAGTTTTTTGTCCTCTGGAAACACCATATATTTT
11 | few | TRBJ1-2 | - | TRBV2 | CANFRTYGYTF | TGTGCCAACTTCCGGACCTATGGCTACACCTTC
16 | - | TRBJ2-1 | - | TRBV4-1 | CASSQGAGIPGNEQFF | TGCGCCAGCAGCCAAGGGGCGGGAATCCCGGGGAATGAGCAGTTCTTC
15 | - | TRBJ2-2 | - | TRBV29-1 | CSALTGGPNTGELFF | TGCAGCGCCCTGACAGGAGGGCCGAACACCGGGGAGCTGTTTTTT
14 | - | TRBJ2-7 | TRBD2 | TRBV4-1 | CASSLGTSWDEQYF | TGCGCCAGCAGCCTCGGGACTAGCTGGGACGAGCAGTACTTC